These T cell receptor beta chains were read from a single sample in a study of cytomegalovirus exposure and HLA in healthy donors. Repertoires were generated with immunoSEQ multiplex PCR, while TCRdb's copy carries only in-frame clones and drops some. The profile shows roughly 150,000 clones, roughly 70% of them singletons. The sample consisted of PBMCs. These receptors were obtained from a man aged 30 to 45 in good health and CMV-seropositive. Each CDR3 is given with its conserved first and last residue. A D gene is named only where the DNA matches it firmly. Some rows mark clone size as missing; the rest say once, few, many or name a class of expanded clone.

TRBJ1-5,15,.,few,TRBV6-5,CASSVGRDIGQPQHF,TGTGCCAGCAGTGTGGGGAGGGACATCGGTCAGCCCCAGCATTTT
TRBJ1-4,14,.,.,TRBV5-4,CASSLGQGFEKLFF,TGTGCCAGCAGCTTGGGGCAGGGGTTTGAAAAACTGTTTTTT
TRBJ1-1,13,.,.,TRBV6-5,CASSFDWNTEAFF,TGTGCCAGCAGTTTCGACTGGAACACTGAAGCTTTCTTT
TRBJ1-1,18,TRBD1,.,TRBV11-2,CASSLGLGQGARNTEAFF,TGTGCCAGCAGCTTAGGTTTGGGGCAGGGGGCTAGGAACACTGAAGCTTTCTTT
TRBJ2-7,13,.,.,TRBV11-3,CASSSVVGDEQYF,TGTGCCAGCAGCTCAGTTGTGGGAGACGAGCAGTACTTC
TRBJ1-2,14,.,.,TRBV11-2,CASTPAGRNYGYTF,TGCGCCAGCACACCGGCGGGACGGAACTATGGCTACACCTTC
TRBJ2-1,14,.,.,TRBV28,CASSPLGVGGEQFF,TGTGCCAGCAGTCCCCTTGGGGTAGGGGGTGAGCAGTTCTTC
TRBJ1-1,14,.,.,TRBV4-1,CASSLTELNTEAFF,TGCGCCAGCAGCCTGACAGAGTTGAACACTGAAGCTTTCTTT
TRBJ2-7,16,TRBD1,once,TRBV28,CASSLSTGTGPYEQYF,TGTGCCAGCAGTCTCTCTACCGGGACAGGGCCCTACGAGCAGTACTTC
TRBJ2-7,14,TRBD2,.,TRBV2,CASSGTSGRAEQYF,TGTGCCAGCAGTGGGACTAGCGGGAGGGCCGAGCAGTACTTC
TRBJ2-1,16,.,.,TRBV4-1,CASSLLLAPSYNEQFF,TGCGCCAGCAGCCTTCTACTAGCCCCCAGCTACAATGAGCAGTTCTTC
TRBJ2-5,14,.,.,TRBV5-1,CASSLDGPQETQYF,TGCGCCAGCAGCTTGGATGGCCCCCAAGAGACCCAGTACTTC
TRBJ1-5,14,.,few,TRBV6-6,CASRQTESNQPQHF,TGTGCCAGTCGCCAGACAGAGAGCAATCAGCCCCAGCATTTT
TRBJ2-3,13,TRBD1,.,TRBV30,CAYRYGTGDTQYF,TGTGCGTACCGTTACGGGACAGGGGATACGCAGTATTTT
TRBJ1-6,15,TRBD1,.,TRBV5-4,CASSLGGTGESPLHF,TGTGCCAGCAGCTTGGGGGGGACAGGGGAATCACCCCTCCACTTT
TRBJ1-1,14,TRBD1,.,TRBV6-1,CASSGRGLVTEAFF,TGTGCCAGCAGTGGCAGGGGGCTTGTCACTGAAGCTTTCTTT
TRBJ1-1,13,.,.,TRBV27,CASSREGRGEAFF,TGTGCCAGCAGCCGCGAGGGCCGGGGGGAGGCTTTCTTT
TRBJ2-6,16,.,.,TRBV19,CASSIDQTSGANVLTF,TGTGCCAGTAGTATAGATCAGACTTCTGGGGCCAACGTCCTGACTTTC
TRBJ2-7,13,.,.,TRBV5-5,CASSLDRYYEQYF,TGTGCCAGCAGTTTGGACAGATACTACGAGCAGTACTTC
TRBJ1-5,12,.,few,TRBV7-9,CASSDSNQPQHF,TGTGCCAGCAGCGACAGTAATCAGCCCCAGCATTTT
TRBJ2-2,12,.,.,TRBV27,CASSQNTGELFF,TGTGCCAGCAGTCAGAACACCGGGGAGCTGTTTTTT
TRBJ1-5,13,.,.,TRBV30,CAWSYRVDQPQHF,TGTGCCTGGAGTTACAGGGTGGATCAGCCCCAGCATTTT
TRBJ2-2,17,.,.,TRBV7-7,CASSLSPGISSTGELFF,TGTGCCAGCAGCTTAAGTCCAGGGATATCCTCCACCGGGGAGCTGTTTTTT
TRBJ2-1,15,TRBD1,.,TRBV4-1,CASSPATGGRNEQFF,TGCGCCAGCAGCCCAGCAACAGGGGGACGCAATGAGCAGTTCTTC
TRBJ2-7,14,.,.,TRBV27,CASSLGQGTYEQYF,TGTGCCAGCAGTTTAGGCCAGGGTACGTACGAGCAGTACTTC
TRBJ2-1,16,TRBD2,once,TRBV19,CASSIPGLAAYNEQFF,TGTGCCAGTAGTATTCCCGGCCTAGCGGCTTACAATGAGCAGTTCTTC
TRBJ1-2,14,TRBD1,.,TRBV28,CASSFLGGVYGYTF,TGTGCCAGCAGTTTTTTAGGGGGCGTCTATGGCTACACCTTC
TRBJ2-1,17,TRBD2,once,TRBV4-1,CASSQRLGTGTNNEQFF,TGCGCCAGCAGCCAGAGACTGGGGACTGGGACTAACAATGAGCAGTTCTTC
TRBJ2-1,14,.,.,TRBV5-1,CASGGRDTYNEQFF,TGCGCCAGCGGAGGGCGGGATACCTACAATGAGCAGTTCTTC
TRBJ2-7,17,TRBD2,.,TRBV7-6,CASSLLAGTSGSYEQYF,TGTGCCAGCAGCTTATTGGCCGGGACTAGCGGGTCCTACGAGCAGTACTTC
TRBJ2-5,16,.,.,TRBV9,CASSVAGGLVAETQYF,TGTGCCAGCAGCGTAGCGGGTGGCCTTGTAGCGGAGACCCAGTACTTC
TRBJ2-1,16,.,.,TRBV7-3,CASSKTPGTPYNEQFF,TGTGCCAGCAGCAAAACGCCCGGGACACCTTACAATGAGCAGTTCTTC
TRBJ2-1,16,TRBD2,once,TRBV7-8,CASSPQTSGIVNEQFF,TGTGCCAGCAGCCCCCAGACTAGCGGGATCGTTAATGAGCAGTTCTTC
TRBJ1-1,13,.,.,TRBV10-3,CAISLQGNTEAFF,TGTGCCATCAGTTTACAGGGGAACACTGAAGCTTTCTTT
TRBJ2-2,16,TRBD2,.,TRBV18,CASSQKGTSGNAELFF,TGTGCCAGCTCACAAAAGGGGACTAGCGGGAATGCGGAGCTGTTTTTT
TRBJ1-5,15,.,.,TRBV7-2,CASSLSTGTSQPQHF,TGTGCCAGCAGCTTATCCACGGGGACTAGTCAGCCCCAGCATTTT
TRBJ2-1,16,.,.,TRBV7-9,CASSPDRDYSYNEQFF,TGTGCCAGCAGCCCGGACAGAGATTACTCCTACAATGAGCAGTTCTTC
TRBJ2-5,13,TRBD2,.,TRBV2,CASSERGEETQYF,TGTGCCAGCAGTGAACGGGGGGAAGAGACCCAGTACTTC
TRBJ2-1,16,TRBD1,.,TRBV9,CASSLQGESSYNEQFF,TGTGCCAGCAGCTTGCAGGGGGAAAGCTCCTACAATGAGCAGTTCTTC
TRBJ2-3,14,TRBD1,.,TRBV7-3,CASSNRTGTDTQYF,TGTGCCAGCAGCAACAGGACAGGGACAGATACGCAGTATTTT
TRBJ2-7,15,TRBD1,.,TRBV27,CASSLTGTVTYEQYF,TGTGCCAGCAGTTTAACGGGGACAGTTACCTACGAGCAGTACTTC
TRBJ2-7,19,TRBD1,.,TRBV28,CASSMNRGFSPRGSYEQYF,TGTGCCAGCAGCATGAACAGGGGGTTCTCCCCCCGAGGCTCCTACGAGCAGTACTTC
TRBJ2-1,15,TRBD1,.,TRBV7-2,CASSPPRGHGNEQFF,TGTGCCAGCAGCCCGCCTAGGGGGCACGGCAATGAGCAGTTCTTC
TRBJ1-2,14,.,.,TRBV6-5,CASKVSTGTNGYTF,TGTGCCAGCAAAGTATCGACAGGAACGAATGGCTACACCTTC
TRBJ2-7,15,TRBD1,.,TRBV5-4,CASSPDRGFLYEQYF,TGTGCCAGCAGTCCTGACAGGGGGTTCCTTTACGAGCAGTACTTC
TRBJ2-1,16,TRBD1,.,TRBV19,CASSQPPGQGRNEQFF,TGTGCCAGTAGCCAACCCCCGGGACAGGGGCGTAATGAGCAGTTCTTC
TRBJ2-7,16,.,few,TRBV19,CARVGLTAGQKYEQYF,TGTGCCAGAGTGGGGTTAACTGCGGGACAGAAATACGAGCAGTACTTC